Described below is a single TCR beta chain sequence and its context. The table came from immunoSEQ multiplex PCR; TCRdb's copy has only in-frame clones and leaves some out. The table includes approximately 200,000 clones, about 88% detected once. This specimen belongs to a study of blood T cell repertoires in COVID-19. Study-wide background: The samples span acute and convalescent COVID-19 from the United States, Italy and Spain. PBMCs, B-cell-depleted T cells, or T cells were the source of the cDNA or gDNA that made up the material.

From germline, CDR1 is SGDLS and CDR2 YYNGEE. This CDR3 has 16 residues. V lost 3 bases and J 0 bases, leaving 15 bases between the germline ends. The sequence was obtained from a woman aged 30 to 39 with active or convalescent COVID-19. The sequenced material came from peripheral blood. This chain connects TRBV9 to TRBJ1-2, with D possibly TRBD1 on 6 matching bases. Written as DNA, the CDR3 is TGTGCCAGCAGCGCCCGACAGGTTACAGCTAACTATGGCTACACCTTC. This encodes CASSARQVTANYGYTF.